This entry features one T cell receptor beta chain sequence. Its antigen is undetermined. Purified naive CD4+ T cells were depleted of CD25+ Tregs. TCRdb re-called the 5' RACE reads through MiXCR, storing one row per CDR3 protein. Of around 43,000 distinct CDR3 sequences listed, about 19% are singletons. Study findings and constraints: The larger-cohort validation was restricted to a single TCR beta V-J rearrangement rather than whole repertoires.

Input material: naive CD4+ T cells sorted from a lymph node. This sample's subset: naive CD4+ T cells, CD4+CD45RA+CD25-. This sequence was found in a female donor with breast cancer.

CDR3 residues: CASSPGQGLSGANVLTF. DNA for the CDR3: TGTGCCAGCAGCCCGGGACAGGGGCTCTCTGGGGCCAACGTCCTGACTTTC. The chain employs TRBV7-9 and TRBJ2-6; 10 bases agree with TRBD1. The CDR3 is 17 amino acids. Germline CDR1 is SEHNR and CDR2 is FQNEAQ (reference sequence). Trimming removed 5 bases from V and 0 bases from J; junction bases left unmatched: 4.